Below, one T cell receptor (beta chain) is given with its context. Sequence at one end of the junction differs from germline and may be a read error. The investigators amplified TCR beta CDR3 regions from RNA transcripts. The HTBI primer set drove a first-round RT-PCR of the TCR CDR3. From the multiplex PCR reads, TCRdb called clonotypes with MiXCR, one entry per CDR3 protein. The data hold about 59,000 distinct CDR3 sequences, with roughly 50% observed a single time. Germline V gene data show CDR1 as PRHDT and CDR2 as FYEKMQ (reference sequence). This CDR3 region has 16 residues. The sample comes from a study of T cells in Graves' hyperthyroidism and ophthalmopathy. Study at large: Blood was drawn when the patient was first diagnosed and still untreated.

Input material: blood. The chain joins TRBV13 to TRBJ1-6; D is undetermined. The clonotype originates from a woman aged 55 to 70 with Graves' ophthalmopathy. CDR3 protein: CDSSLGHNSYNSPLHF. The CDR3 region has the DNA TGTGACAGCAGCTTAGGCCATAACTCCTATAATTCACCCCTCCACTTT.